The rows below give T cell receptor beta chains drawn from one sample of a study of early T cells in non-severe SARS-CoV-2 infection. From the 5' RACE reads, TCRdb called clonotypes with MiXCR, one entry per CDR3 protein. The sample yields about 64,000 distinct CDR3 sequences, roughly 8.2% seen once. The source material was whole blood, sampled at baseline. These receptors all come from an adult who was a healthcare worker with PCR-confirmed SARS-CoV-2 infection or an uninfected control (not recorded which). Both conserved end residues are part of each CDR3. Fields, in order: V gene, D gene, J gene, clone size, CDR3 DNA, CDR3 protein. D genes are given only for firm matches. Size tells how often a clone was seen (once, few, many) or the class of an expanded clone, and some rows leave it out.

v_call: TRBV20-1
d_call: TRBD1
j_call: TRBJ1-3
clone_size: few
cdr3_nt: TGCAGTGCCGCCCGGGACAGCGCCGTCGGAAACACCATATATTTT
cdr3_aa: CSAARDSAVGNTIYF

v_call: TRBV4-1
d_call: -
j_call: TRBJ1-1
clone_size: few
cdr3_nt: TGCGCCAGCAGCCATTCCGACGGGTTGAACACTGAAGCTTTCTTT
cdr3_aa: CASSHSDGLNTEAFF

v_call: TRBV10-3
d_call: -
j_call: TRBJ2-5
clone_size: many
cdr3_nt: TGTGCCACCCTCCGAGGGTACCAAGAGACCCAGTACTTC
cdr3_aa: CATLRGYQETQYF

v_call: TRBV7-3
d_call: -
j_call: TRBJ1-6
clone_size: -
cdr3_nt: TGTGCCAGCAGCTTTTCTACGGAATCACCCCTCCACTTT
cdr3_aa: CASSFSTESPLHF

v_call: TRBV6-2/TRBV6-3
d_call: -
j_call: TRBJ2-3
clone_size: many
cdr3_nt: TGTGCCAGCAGTTACCCCAAATTGACAGATACGCAGTATTTT
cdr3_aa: CASSYPKLTDTQYF

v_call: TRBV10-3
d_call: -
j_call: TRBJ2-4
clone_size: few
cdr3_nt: TGTGCCCCGGGACTGACGAAGTTC
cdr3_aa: CAPGLTKF

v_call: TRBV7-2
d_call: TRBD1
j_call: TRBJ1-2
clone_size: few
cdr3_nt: TGTGCCAGCAGCTTGGGAGACAGGGGAACCTATGGCTACACCTTC
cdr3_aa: CASSLGDRGTYGYTF

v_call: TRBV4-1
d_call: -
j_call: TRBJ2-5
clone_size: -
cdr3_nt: TGCGCCAGCAGCCAAGGGGGTGAGCGAGGAGAGACCCAGTACTTC
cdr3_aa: CASSQGGERGETQYF

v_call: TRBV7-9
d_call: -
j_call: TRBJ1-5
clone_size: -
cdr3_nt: TGTGCCAGCAGCTCCGGACAGTTTAGTCAGCCCCAGCATTTT
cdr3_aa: CASSSGQFSQPQHF

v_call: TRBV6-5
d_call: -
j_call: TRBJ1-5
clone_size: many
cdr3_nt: TGTGCCAGCAGTTACCGGACCCCGGGGCAGGGAGGACAGCCCCAGCATTTT
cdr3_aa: CASSYRTPGQGGQPQHF

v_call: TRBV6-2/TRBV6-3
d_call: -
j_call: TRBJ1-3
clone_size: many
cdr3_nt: TGTGCCAGCAGCCCATCGACGGGACACTCCGGGAACACCATATATTTT
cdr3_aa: CASSPSTGHSGNTIYF

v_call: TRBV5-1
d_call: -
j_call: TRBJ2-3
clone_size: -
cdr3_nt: TGCGCCAGCAGCTTGGCCTTCCCGAGCACAGATACGCAGTATTTT
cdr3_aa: CASSLAFPSTDTQYF

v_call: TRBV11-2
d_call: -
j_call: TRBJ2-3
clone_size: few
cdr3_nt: TGTGCCAGCAGCGCAGGGAGGTCTACAGATACGCAGTATTTT
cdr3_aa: CASSAGRSTDTQYF

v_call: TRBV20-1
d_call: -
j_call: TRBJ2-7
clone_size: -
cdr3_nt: TGCAGTGCGAATCGGGACGGGACCTACGAGCAGTACTTC
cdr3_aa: CSANRDGTYEQYF

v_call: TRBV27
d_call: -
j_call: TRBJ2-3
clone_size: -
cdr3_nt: TGTGCCAGCAGTTTACCAGCGGGTAGCACAGATACGCAGTATTTT
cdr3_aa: CASSLPAGSTDTQYF

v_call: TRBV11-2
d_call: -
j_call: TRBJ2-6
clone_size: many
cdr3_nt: TGTGCCAGCAGCTCCCTCGGGGCGGGACTCTCTGGGGCCAACGTCCTGACTTTC
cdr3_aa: CASSSLGAGLSGANVLTF

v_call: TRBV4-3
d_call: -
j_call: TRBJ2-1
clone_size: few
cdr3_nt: TGCGCCAGCAGCCAAGATACAGACAATGAGCAGTTCTTC
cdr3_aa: CASSQDTDNEQFF

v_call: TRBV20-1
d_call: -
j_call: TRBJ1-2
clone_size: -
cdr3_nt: TGCACCGCTAGGGCAGGGATCTATGGCTACACCTTC
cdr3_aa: CTARAGIYGYTF

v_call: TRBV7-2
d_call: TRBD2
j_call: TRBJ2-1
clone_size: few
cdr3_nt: TGTGCCAGCAGCTTAAGCAGCGGGAGGGGGGATGAGCAGTTCTTC
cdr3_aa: CASSLSSGRGDEQFF

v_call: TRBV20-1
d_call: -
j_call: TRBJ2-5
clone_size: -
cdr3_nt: TGCAGTGCTAAAGGGGGGGAGACCCAGTACTTC
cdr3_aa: CSAKGGETQYF

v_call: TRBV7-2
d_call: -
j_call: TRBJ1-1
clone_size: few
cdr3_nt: TGTGCCAGCAGCCCCGGCCTCGGGAGGGGCACTGAAGCTTTCTTT
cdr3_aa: CASSPGLGRGTEAFF

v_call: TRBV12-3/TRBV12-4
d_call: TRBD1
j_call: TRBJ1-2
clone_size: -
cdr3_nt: TGTGCCAGCAGTTTAGGAGGGGGCCTCTATGGCTACACCTTC
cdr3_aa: CASSLGGGLYGYTF

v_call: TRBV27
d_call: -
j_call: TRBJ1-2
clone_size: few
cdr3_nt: TGTGCCAGCAGTTTGACGGCAGGGGCCGGCTACACCTTC
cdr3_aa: CASSLTAGAGYTF

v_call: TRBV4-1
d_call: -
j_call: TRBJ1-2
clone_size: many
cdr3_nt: TGCGCCAGCAGCCAAGATAAGGCAGGATCAAACTATGGCTACACCTTC
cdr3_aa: CASSQDKAGSNYGYTF

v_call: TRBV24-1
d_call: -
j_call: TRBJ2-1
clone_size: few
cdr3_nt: TGTGCCACCAGTGCGGGGAAGGAGCAGTTCTTC
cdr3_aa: CATSAGKEQFF

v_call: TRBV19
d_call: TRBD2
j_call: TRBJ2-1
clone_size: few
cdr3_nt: TGTGCCAGTATTCCGAGCGGGAGGGCCAGGAATGAGCAGTTCTTC
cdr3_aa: CASIPSGRARNEQFF

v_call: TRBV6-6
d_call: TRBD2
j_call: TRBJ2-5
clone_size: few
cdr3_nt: TGTGCCAGCAGTCCCCCAGCGGGAGGGGTAGAGACCCAGTACTTC
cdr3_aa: CASSPPAGGVETQYF

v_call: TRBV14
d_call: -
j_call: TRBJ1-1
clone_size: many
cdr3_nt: TGTGCCAGCAGCCTATGGGTAGGGGGGAGCACTGAAGCTTTCTTT
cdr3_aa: CASSLWVGGSTEAFF

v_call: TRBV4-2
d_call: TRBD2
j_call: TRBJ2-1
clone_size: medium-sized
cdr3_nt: TGTGCCAGCAGCCAAGTGGGGACTAGCGGGAGTTCGACCTACAATGAGCAGTTCTTC
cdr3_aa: CASSQVGTSGSSTYNEQFF

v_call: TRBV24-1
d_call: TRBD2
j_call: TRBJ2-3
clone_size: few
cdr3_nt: TGTGCCACCAGTGATCTTGGGACTAGCGGGAGGGCGGTGGATACGCAGTATTTT
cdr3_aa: CATSDLGTSGRAVDTQYF

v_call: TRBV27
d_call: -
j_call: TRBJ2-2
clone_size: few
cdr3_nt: TGTGCCAGCAGAACTAGGAACACCGGGGAGCTGTTTTTT
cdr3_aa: CASRTRNTGELFF

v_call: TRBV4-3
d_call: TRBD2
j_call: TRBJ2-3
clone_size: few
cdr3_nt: TGCGCCAGCAGCCAAGAAAGGGGGACTAGCTTGACAGATACGCAGTATTTT
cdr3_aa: CASSQERGTSLTDTQYF

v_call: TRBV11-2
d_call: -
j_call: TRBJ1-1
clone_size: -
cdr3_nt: TGTGCCAGCAGCTTAGCAGGGGACGGAACTGAAGCTTTCTTT
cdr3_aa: CASSLAGDGTEAFF

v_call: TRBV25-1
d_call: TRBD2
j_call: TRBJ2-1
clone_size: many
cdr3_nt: TGTGCCAGCAGTGAATTAGGCGGGAGGGGTAATGAGCAGTTCTTC
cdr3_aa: CASSELGGRGNEQFF

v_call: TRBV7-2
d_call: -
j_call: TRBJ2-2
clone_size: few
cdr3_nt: TGTGCCAGCAGCTTAGAGTACACCGGGGAGCTGTTTTTT
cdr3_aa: CASSLEYTGELFF